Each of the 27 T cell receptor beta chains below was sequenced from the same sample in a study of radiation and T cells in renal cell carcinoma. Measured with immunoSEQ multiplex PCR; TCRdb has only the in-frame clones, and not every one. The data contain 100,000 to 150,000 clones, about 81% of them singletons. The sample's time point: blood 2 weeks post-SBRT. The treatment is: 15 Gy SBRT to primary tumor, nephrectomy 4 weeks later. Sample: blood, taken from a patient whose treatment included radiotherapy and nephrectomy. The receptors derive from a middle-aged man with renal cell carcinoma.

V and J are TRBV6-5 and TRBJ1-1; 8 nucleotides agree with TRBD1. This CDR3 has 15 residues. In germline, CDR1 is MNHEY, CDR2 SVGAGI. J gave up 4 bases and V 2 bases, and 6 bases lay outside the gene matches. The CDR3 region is CASSYDRGLGTEAFF. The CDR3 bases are TGTGCCAGCAGTTACGACAGGGGATTGGGCACTGAAGCTTTCTTT.

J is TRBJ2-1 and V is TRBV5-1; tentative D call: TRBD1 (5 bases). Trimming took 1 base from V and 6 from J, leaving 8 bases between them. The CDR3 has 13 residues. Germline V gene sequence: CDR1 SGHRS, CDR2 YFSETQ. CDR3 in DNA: TGCGCCAGCAGCTTGATGACAGCCAATGAGCAGTTCTTC. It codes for CASSLMTANEQFF.

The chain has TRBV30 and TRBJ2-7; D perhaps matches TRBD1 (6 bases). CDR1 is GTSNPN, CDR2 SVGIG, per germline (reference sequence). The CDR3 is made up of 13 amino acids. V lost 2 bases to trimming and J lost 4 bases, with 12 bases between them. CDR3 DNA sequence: TGTGCCTGGAGTCCAGGGGCGGAATACGAGCAGTACTTC. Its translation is CAWSPGAEYEQYF.

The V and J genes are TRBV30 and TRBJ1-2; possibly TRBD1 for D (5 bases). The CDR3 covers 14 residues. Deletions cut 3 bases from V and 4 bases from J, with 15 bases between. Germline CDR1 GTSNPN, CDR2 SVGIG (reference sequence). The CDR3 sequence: CAWSSQGSSYGYTF. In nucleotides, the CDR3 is TGTGCCTGGAGCAGTCAGGGTTCGAGCTATGGCTACACCTTC.

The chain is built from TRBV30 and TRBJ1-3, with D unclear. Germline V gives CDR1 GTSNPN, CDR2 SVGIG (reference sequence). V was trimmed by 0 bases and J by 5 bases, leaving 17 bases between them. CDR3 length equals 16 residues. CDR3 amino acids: CAWSVRSSRSRNTIYF. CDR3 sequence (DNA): TGTGCCTGGAGTGTACGCTCTAGCAGGTCTCGAAACACCATATATTTT.

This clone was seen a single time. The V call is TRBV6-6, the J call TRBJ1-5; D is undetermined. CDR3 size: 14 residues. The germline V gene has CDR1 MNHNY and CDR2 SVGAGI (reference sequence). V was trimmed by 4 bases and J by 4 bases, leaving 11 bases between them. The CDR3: CASSSDPKNQPQHF. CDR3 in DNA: TGTGCCAGCAGTTCTGACCCAAAAAATCAGCCCCAGCATTTT.

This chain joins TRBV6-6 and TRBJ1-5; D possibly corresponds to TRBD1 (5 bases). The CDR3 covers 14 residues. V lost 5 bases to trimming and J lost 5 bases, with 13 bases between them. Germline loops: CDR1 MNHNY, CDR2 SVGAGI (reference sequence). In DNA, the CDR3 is TGTGCCAGCAGTAATCAGGGCGGGGATCAGCCCCAGCATTTT. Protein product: CASSNQGGDQPQHF.

CDR3 sequence reads: CASSQSRLTQNYEQYF. The CDR3 nucleotides read TGCGCCAGCAGCCAATCGCGACTCACCCAGAACTACGAGCAGTACTTC. The chain recombines TRBV4-3 with TRBJ2-7; D is ambiguous. V was shortened by 2 bases and J by 3 bases, with 17 bases between the two germline ends. Germline CDR1 and CDR2: LGHNA and YSLEER. The length of the CDR3 is 16 residues.

The CDR3 DNA is TGTGCCAGCAGGCGAGCGGATATGGCTTTTGAGGGGGCCGGGGAGCTGTTTTTT. This encodes CASRRADMAFEGAGELFF. The genes are TRBV7-9 and TRBJ2-2; weak D call: TRBD1 (6 bases). This CDR3 has 18 amino acids. Germline CDR1 SEHNR, CDR2 FQNEAQ (reference sequence). V was cut by 6 bases and J by 6 bases, with 26 bases left in between.

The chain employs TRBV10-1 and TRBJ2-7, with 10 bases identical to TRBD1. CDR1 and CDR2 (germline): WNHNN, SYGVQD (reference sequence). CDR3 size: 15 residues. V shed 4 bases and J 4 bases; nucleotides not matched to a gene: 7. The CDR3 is CASSGGQGNWYEQYF. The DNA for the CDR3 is TGCGCCAGCAGTGGGGGACAGGGGAATTGGTACGAGCAGTACTTC.

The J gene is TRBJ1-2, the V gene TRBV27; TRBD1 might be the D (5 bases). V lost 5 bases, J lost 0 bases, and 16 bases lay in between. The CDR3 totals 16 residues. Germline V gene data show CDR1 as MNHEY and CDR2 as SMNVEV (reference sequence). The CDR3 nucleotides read TGTGCCAGCAGTGGCCCCGGGACCGGCACTAACTATGGCTACACCTTC. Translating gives CASSGPGTGTNYGYTF.

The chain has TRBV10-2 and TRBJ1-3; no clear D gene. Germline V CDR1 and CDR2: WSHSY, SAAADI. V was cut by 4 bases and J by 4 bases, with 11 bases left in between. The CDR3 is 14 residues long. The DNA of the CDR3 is TGCGCCAGCAGTGGTAGCAGTACAGGAAACACCATATATTTT. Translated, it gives CASSGSSTGNTIYF.

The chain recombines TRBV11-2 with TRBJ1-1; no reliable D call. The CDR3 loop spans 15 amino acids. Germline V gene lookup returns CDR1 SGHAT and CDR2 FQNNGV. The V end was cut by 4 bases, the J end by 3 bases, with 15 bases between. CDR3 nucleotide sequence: TGTGCCAGCAGCTCAACACTCGGAGCCCACACTGAAGCTTTCTTT. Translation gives CASSSTLGAHTEAFF.

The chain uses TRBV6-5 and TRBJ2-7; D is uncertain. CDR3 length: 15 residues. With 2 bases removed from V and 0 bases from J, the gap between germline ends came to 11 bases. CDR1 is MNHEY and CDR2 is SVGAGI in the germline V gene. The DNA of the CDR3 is TGTGCCAGCAGTTACGTGAGGCCCGGCTCCTACGAGCAGTACTTC. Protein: CASSYVRPGSYEQYF.

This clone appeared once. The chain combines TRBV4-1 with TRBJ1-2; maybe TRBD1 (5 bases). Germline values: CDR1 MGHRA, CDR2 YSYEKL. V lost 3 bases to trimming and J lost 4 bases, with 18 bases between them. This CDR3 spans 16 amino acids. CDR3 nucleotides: TGCGCCAGCAGCCATGATATCCGCCCAGGGACCTATGGCTACACCTTC. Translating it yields CASSHDIRPGTYGYTF.

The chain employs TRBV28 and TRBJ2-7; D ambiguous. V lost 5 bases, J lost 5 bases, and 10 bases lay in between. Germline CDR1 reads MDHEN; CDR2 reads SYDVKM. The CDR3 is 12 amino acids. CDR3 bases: TGTGCCAGCAGTCTAGGGTGGAACGAGCAGTACTTC. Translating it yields CASSLGWNEQYF.

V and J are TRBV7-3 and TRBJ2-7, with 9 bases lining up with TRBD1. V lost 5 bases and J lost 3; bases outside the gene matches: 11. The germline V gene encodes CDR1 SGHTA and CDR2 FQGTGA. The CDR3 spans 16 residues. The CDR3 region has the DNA TGTGCCAGCAGCCCTACAGGGGGCGTTGGGGTCTACGAGCAGTACTTC. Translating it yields CASSPTGGVGVYEQYF.

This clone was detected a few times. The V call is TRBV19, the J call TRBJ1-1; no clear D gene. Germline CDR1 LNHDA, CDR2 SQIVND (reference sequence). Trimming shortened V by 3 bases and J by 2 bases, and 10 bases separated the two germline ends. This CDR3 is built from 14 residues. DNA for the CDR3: TGTGCCAGTAGTATGGAGGCACTTAACACTGAAGCTTTCTTT. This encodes CASSMEALNTEAFF. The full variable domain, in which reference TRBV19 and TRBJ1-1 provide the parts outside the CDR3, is DGGITQSPKYLFRKEGQNVTLSCEQNLNHDAMYWYRQDPGQGLRLIYYSQIVNDFQKGDIAEGYSVSREKKESFPLTVTSAQKNPTAFYLCASSMEALNTEAFFGQGTRLTVV.

Here the CDR3 reads CATSTSGLKETQYF. The CDR3 DNA is TGTGCCACCAGCACTAGCGGCTTAAAAGAGACCCAGTACTTC. This rearrangement joins TRBV15 to TRBJ2-5, with 7 bases identical to TRBD2. The CDR3 length is 14 residues. CDR1 is LNHNV and CDR2 is YYDKDF in the germline V gene (reference sequence). V lost 4 bases, J lost 3 bases, and 5 bases stayed unmatched.

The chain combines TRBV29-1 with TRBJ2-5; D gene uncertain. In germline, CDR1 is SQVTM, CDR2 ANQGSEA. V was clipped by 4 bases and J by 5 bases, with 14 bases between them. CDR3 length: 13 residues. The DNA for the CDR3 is TGCAGCGTTGGGGCCCGGGCTTTGGAGACCCAGTACTTC. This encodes CSVGARALETQYF.

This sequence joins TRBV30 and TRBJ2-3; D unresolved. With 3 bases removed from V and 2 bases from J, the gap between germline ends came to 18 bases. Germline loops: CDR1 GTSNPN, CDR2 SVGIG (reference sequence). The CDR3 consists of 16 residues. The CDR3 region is CAWSPGLLGYTDTQYF. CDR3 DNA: TGTGCCTGGAGCCCTGGGCTGCTGGGCTACACAGATACGCAGTATTTT.

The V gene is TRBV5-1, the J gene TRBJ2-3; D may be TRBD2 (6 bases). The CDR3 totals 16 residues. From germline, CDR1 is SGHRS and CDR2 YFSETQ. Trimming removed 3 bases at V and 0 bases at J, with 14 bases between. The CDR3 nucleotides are TGCGCCAGCAGCTCTCGAGGACTAAGTAGCACAGATACGCAGTATTTT. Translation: CASSSRGLSSTDTQYF.

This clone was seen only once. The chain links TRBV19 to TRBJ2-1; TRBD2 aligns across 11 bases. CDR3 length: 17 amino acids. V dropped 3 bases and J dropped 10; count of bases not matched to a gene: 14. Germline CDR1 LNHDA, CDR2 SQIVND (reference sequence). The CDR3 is CASSMIKWVAGGEEQFF. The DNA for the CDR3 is TGTGCCAGTAGTATGATCAAATGGGTAGCGGGAGGGGAAGAGCAGTTCTTC.

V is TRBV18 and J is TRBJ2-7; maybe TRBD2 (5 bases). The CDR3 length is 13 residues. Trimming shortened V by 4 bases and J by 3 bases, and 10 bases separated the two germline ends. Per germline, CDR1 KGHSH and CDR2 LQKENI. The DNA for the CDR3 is TGTGCCAGCTCACACAGCGGACTCTACGAGCAGTACTTC. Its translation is CASSHSGLYEQYF.

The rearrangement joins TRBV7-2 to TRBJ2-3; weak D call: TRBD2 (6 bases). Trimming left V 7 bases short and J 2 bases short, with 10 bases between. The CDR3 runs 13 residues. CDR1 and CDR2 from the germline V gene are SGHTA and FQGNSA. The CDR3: CASTGGNTDTQYF. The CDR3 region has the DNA TGTGCCAGCACTGGGGGGAACACAGATACGCAGTATTTT.

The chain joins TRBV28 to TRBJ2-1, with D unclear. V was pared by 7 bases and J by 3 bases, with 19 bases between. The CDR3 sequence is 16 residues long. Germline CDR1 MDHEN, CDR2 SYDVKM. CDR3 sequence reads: CASTSLSSSYYNEQFF. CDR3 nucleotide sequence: TGTGCCAGCACCTCTCTTTCGAGCTCCTACTACAATGAGCAGTTCTTC. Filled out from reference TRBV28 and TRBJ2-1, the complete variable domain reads DVKVTQSSRYLVKRTGEKVFLECVQDMDHENMFWYRQDPGLGLRLIYFSYDVKMKEKGDIPEGYSVSREKKERFSLILESASTNQTSMYLCASTSLSSSYYNEQFFGPGTRLTVL.

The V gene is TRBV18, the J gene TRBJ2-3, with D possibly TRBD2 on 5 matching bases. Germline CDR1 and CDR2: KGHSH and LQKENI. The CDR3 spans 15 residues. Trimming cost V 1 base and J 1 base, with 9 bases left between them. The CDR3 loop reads CASSPRETGTDTQYF. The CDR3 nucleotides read TGTGCCAGCTCACCACGGGAGACGGGCACAGATACGCAGTATTTT.